This T cell receptor beta chain was sequenced for a study of control samples from healthy donors and cancer patients. The repertoire was sequenced with immunoSEQ multiplex PCR; TCRdb's copy has only in-frame clones and lacks some. The data hold 140,000 or so clones, with just under 95% observed a single time. CDR1 MGHDK and CDR2 SYGVNS come from the germline V gene. The CDR3 totals 11 residues. Trimming took off 4 bases at V and 4 bases at J, with 5 bases between the two ends. V gene TRBV25-1 combines with J gene TRBJ2-7; D is uncertain. Source material: PBMCs. This receptor was obtained from a man aged 60 to 75 with colorectal cancer. The CDR3 spells CASSVSYEQYF. As DNA, the CDR3 is TGTGCCAGCAGTGTTAGTTACGAGCAGTACTTC.